This paragraph reports one T cell receptor (beta chain). Its antigen is undetermined. The data originate from a study of cytomegalovirus exposure and HLA in healthy donors. Study observations and caveats: An assumption of roughly uniform sequencing depth across donors underlay the presence/absence analyses.

The PCR contained 60 Vbeta and 13 Jbeta primers. The assay was immunoSEQ multiplex PCR, and TCRdb's table has in-frame clones only and misses some. Here the sample spans more than 150,000 clones, about four fifths being singletons. Germline CDR1 reads SGHVS; CDR2 reads FNYEAQ. The V end was cut by 6 bases, the J end by 0 bases, with 13 bases between. The CDR3 has 15 residues. The V and J genes are TRBV7-6 and TRBJ2-3; TRBD2 is a possible D gene (5 bases). This receptor was obtained from a boy aged 5-17 years in good health and CMV-seronegative. The sample consisted of PBMCs. For the CDR3, the DNA is TGTGCCAGCAGTCTGAGCGGTTCTAGCACAGATACGCAGTATTTT. Amino acids: CASSLSGSSTDTQYF.